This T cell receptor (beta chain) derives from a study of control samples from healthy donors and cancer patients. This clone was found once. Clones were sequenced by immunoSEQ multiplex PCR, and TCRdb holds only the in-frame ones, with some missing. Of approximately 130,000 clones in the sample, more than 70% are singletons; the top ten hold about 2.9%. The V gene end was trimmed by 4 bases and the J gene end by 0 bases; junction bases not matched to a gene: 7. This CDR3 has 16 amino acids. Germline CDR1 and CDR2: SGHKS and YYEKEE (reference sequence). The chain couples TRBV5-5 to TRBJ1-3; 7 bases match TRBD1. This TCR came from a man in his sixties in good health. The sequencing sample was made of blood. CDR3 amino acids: CASSIPGQLSGNTIYF. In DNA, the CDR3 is TGTGCCAGCAGCATACCGGGACAGCTCTCTGGAAACACCATATATTTT.